A single T cell receptor (beta chain) is shown here with its context. The sample belongs to a study of OX40 agonist ivuxolimab in advanced cancers. Prior autoimmune disease or systemic immunosuppression barred patients. Here immunoSEQ multiplex PCR was the method, and the copy in TCRdb shows in-frame clones only, minus some. The sample contains 30,000 or so clones, around 84% of which appear only once. The germline V gene encodes CDR1 SQVTM and CDR2 ANQGSEA. CDR3 length: 16 residues. V was clipped by 7 bases and J by 0 bases, with 20 bases between them. This chain uses TRBV29-1 with TRBJ2-3; D perhaps matches TRBD1 (6 bases). The receptor comes from an adult with an advanced solid tumor such as melanoma, head and neck, liver or kidney cancer. Sequenced here: CD4+ or CD8+ T cells sorted from blood, sampled in a trial of the OX40 agonist ivuxolimab. Written as DNA, the CDR3 is TGCAGCGCTGGGGCGACCGGGACACCGAGCACAGATACGCAGTATTTT. It is translated as CSAGATGTPSTDTQYF.